These 6 T cell receptor beta chains came from one sample sequenced in a study of CD8 T cells in Susac syndrome. After extraction with the RNeasy kit, roughly 0.5 to 1 ug of the RNA was reverse transcribed using random hexamers. TCRdb itself ran the immunoSEQ multiplex PCR reads through MiXCR, one entry per CDR3 protein. Among about 120,000 distinct CDR3 sequences listed, about nine tenths were seen once. The specimen sequenced was CD4+ T cells from PBMCs. These TCRs come from a human donor in good health.

The V gene is TRBV19, the J gene TRBJ1-1; TRBD1 might be the D (5 bases). The CDR3 is 15 amino acids. V lost 8 bases to trimming and J lost 6 bases, with 22 bases between them. CDR1 LNHDA and CDR2 SQIVND come from the germline V gene (reference sequence). The CDR3 here is CASLSFSRVGAEAFF. CDR3 DNA: TGTGCCAGTCTCTCCTTCTCGCGCGTGGGGGCTGAAGCTTTCTTT.

The chain recombines TRBV20-1 with TRBJ2-3, with 8 bases aligning to TRBD2. After removal of 3 bases from V and 6 bases from J, the junction contained 11 bases not matched to a gene. The CDR3 runs to 15 residues. Germline CDR1 and CDR2: DFQATT and SNEGSKA (reference sequence). The CDR3 nucleotides read TGCAGTGCTAGCGTCGGGACTAGTTTGATGGATACGCAGTATTTT. Protein sequence: CSASVGTSLMDTQYF.

V is TRBV14 and J is TRBJ2-3; 13 positions agree with TRBD2. This CDR3 has 15 amino acids. V shed 4 bases and J 10 bases; nucleotides not matched to a gene: 8. The germline gives CDR1 SGHDN, CDR2 FVKESK. The CDR3 bases are TGTGCCAGCAGCCCGGGACTAGCGGGGCGCGCGGCGCAGTATTTT. This translates into CASSPGLAGRAAQYF.

The chain combines TRBV2 with TRBJ2-3, with 7 bases aligning to TRBD2. J lost 6 bases, V lost 2 bases, and 14 bases had no gene match. From germline, CDR1 is SNHLY and CDR2 FYNNEI. The CDR3 spans 17 residues. The CDR3 loop reads CASSELTIAGRSDTQYF. Here the CDR3 DNA reads TGTGCCAGCAGTGAATTGACAATAGCGGGCCGCAGCGATACGCAGTATTTT.

The chain combines TRBV7-9 with TRBJ1-5; the D gene is possibly TRBD1 (5 bases). This CDR3 spans 18 amino acids. From germline, CDR1 is SEHNR and CDR2 FQNEAQ (reference sequence). Deletions cut 3 bases from V and 0 bases from J, with 18 bases between. The CDR3 sequence is CASSFGVGGDHSNQPQHF. The DNA of the CDR3 is TGTGCCAGCAGCTTTGGGGTGGGGGGGGACCATAGCAATCAGCCCCAGCATTTT.

This chain joins TRBV14 and TRBJ1-2; D uncertain. Germline V gives CDR1 SGHDN, CDR2 FVKESK. Between the trimmed V and J ends, which lost 5 bases and 1 base, there was a span of 8 bases. The CDR3 length is 13 residues. The CDR3 nucleotides are TGTGCCAGCAGCACTGACATTAACTATGGCTACACCTTC. Translating it yields CASSTDINYGYTF.